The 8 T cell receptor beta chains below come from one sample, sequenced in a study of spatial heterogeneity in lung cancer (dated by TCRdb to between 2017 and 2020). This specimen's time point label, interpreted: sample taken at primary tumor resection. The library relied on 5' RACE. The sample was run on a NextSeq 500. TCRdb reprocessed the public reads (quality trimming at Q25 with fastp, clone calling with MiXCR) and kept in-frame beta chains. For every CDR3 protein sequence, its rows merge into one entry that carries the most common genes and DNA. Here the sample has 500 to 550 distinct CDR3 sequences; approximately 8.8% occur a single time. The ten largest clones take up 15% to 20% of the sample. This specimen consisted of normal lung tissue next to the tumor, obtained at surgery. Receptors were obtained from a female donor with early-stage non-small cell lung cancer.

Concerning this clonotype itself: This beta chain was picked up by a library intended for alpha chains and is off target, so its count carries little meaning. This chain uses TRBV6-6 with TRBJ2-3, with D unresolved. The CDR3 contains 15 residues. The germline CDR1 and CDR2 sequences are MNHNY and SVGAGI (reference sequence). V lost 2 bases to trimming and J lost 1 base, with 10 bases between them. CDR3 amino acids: CASSYRYLCTDTQYF. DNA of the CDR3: TGTGCCAGCAGTTACCGGTACCTTTGCACAGATACGCAGTATTTT.

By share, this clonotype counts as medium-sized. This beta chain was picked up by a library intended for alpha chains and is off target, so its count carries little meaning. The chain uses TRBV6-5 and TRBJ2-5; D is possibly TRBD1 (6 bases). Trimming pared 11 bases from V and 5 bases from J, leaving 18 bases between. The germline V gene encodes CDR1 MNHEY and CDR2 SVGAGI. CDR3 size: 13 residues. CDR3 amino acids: CAVKGVEGETQYF. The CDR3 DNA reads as TGTGCCGTGAAGGGGGTCGAGGGGGAGACCCAGTACTTC.

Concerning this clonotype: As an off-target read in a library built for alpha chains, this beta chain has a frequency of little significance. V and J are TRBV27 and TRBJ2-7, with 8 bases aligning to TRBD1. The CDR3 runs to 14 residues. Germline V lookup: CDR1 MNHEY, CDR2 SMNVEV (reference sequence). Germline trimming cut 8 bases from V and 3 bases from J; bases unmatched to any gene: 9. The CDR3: CASGRTGTRYEQYF. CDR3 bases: TGTGCCAGCGGGAGGACAGGGACTCGCTACGAGCAGTACTTC.

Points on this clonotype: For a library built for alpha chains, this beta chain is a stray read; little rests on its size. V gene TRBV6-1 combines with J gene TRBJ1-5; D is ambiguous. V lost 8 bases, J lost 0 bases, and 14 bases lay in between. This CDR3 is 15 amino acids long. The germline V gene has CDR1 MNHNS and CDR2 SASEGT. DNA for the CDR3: TGTGCCAGCCGACTGACCATGCATAGCAATCAGCCCCAGCATTTT. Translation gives CASRLTMHSNQPQHF.

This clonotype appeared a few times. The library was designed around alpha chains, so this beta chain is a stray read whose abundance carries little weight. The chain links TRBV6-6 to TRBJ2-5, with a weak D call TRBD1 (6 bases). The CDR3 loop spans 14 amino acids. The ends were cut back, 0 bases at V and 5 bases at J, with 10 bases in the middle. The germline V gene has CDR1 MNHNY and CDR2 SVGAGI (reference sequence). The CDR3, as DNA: TGTGCCAGCAGTTACTCGGGCCAGGGGGAGACCCAGTACTTC. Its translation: CASSYSGQGETQYF.

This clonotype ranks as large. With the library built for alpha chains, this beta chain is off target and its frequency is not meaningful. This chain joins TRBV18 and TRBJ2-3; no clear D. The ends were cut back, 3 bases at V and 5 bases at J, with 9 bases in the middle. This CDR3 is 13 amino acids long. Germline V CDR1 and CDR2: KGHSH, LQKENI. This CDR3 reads CASSPSFGDTQYF. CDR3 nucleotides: TGTGCCAGCTCACCGTCCTTTGGAGATACGCAGTATTTT.

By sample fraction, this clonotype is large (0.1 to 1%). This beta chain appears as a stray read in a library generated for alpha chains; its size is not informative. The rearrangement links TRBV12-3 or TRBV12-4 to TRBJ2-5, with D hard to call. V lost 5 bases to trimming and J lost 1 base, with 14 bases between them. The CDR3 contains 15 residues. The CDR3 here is CASSPRLAAQETQYF. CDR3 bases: TGTGCCAGCAGTCCCCGCTTGGCGGCCCAAGAGACCCAGTACTTC.

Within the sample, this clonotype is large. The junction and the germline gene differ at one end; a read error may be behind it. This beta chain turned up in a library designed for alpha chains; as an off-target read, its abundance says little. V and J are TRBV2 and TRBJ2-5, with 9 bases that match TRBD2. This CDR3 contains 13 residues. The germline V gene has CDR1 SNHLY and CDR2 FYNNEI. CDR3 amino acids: CASSGTPAGGPHF. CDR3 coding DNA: TGTGCCAGCAGTGGAACCCCAGCGGGGGGCCCGCACTTC.